Below are 25 T cell receptor beta chains sequenced from a single sample in a study of T cell responses to AZD1222 COVID-19 vaccine (dated by TCRdb to the early 2020s). Libraries were built with the immunoSEQ multiplex PCR assay. Entries here come from immuneACCESS through TCRdb and include only in-frame sequences with V and J called. Some clones fail to appear in such tables; in the studies checked, an unresolved V gene covers under half of the shortfall, and the cause of the remainder is unknown. Here the sample has around 140,000 clones; roughly 93% occur a single time. The ten largest clones capture more than 10% of the sample. The label giving this sample's time point can be read as: sample from adult after SARS-CoV-2 infection, after symptom onset. The sequenced sample was peripheral blood, obtained after recovery from COVID-19. Every receptor here comes from an adult who had recovered from COVID-19.

This chain links TRBV19 with TRBJ1-2, with TRBD1 as a possible D gene (5 bases). The V gene's germline CDR1 is LNHDA and CDR2 SQIVND (reference sequence). This CDR3 is built from 19 residues. V lost 2 bases to trimming and J lost 2 bases, with 24 bases between them. The CDR3 spells CASSIPRSGWAKKNYGYTF. CDR3 DNA: TGTGCCAGTAGTATACCGAGATCAGGGTGGGCTAAAAAGAACTATGGCTACACCTTC.

The rearrangement uses TRBV29-1 and TRBJ2-3; D is possibly TRBD1 or TRBD2 (5 bases each). CDR1 and CDR2 (germline): SQVTM, ANQGSEA. The CDR3 sequence is 11 residues long. The CDR3 sequence: CKGPSPDTQYF. DNA for the CDR3: TGCAAGGGACCAAGCCCCGATACGCAGTATTTT.

The rearrangement joins TRBV2 to TRBJ1-5; 11 bases are a match to TRBD1. The V gene end was trimmed by 8 bases and the J gene end by 4 bases; junction bases not matched to a gene: 4. Germline V lookup: CDR1 SNHLY, CDR2 FYNNEI. The CDR3 is made up of 14 amino acids. As DNA, the CDR3 is TGTGCCAGCGCCGGGACAGGGGGTAATCAGCCCCAGCATTTT. Protein product: CASAGTGGNQPQHF.

There are a few counts of this clone. This chain links TRBV7-8 with TRBJ2-7; 8 bases are shared with TRBD1. Trimming took 3 bases from V and 0 from J; bases not matched to a gene: 4. The CDR3 length is 15 residues. Germline V gene lookup returns CDR1 SGHVS and CDR2 FQNEAQ. The DNA for the CDR3 is TGTGCCAGCAGCTTGGGACAGGACAGCTCCTACGAGCAGTACTTC. This translates into CASSLGQDSSYEQYF.

The genes are TRBV27 and TRBJ1-1, with 8 bases aligning to TRBD1. Losses at the gene ends were 5 bases for V and 0 bases for J; bases not matched to a gene: 14. Germline CDR1 reads MNHEY; CDR2 reads SMNVEV (reference sequence). The CDR3 contains 18 residues. CDR3 nucleotide sequence: TGTGCCAGCAGTCCCAACTACCGGACAGGGCCCTTGAACACTGAAGCTTTCTTT. It translates to CASSPNYRTGPLNTEAFF.

This chain joins TRBV28 and TRBJ2-3, with 8 bases that match TRBD2. Germline V gene sequence: CDR1 MDHEN, CDR2 SYDVKM. V gave up 8 bases and J gave up 6 bases; unmatched junction bases: 10. The CDR3 is 14 residues long. The CDR3 nucleotides are TGTGCCAGCGTGGGGACTAGTATGGTCGATACGCAGTATTTT. It is translated as CASVGTSMVDTQYF.

The rearrangement uses TRBV18 and TRBJ2-7; weak D call: TRBD1 (6 bases). This CDR3 has 18 amino acids. Deletions cut 6 bases from V and 0 bases from J, with 24 bases between. Germline lookup yields CDR1 KGHSH and CDR2 LQKENI. CDR3: CASSDYLAGARSSYEQYF. As DNA, the CDR3 is TGTGCCAGCTCCGATTACTTGGCAGGGGCGAGGAGCTCCTACGAGCAGTACTTC. Using reference TRBV18 and TRBJ2-7 for the parts outside the CDR3, the full variable domain is NAGVMQNPRHLVRRRGQEARLRCSPMKGHSHVYWYRQLPEEGLKFMVYLQKENIIDESGMPKERFSAEFPKEGPSILRIQQVVRGDSAAYFCASSDYLAGARSSYEQYFGPGTRLTVT.

This clone came up once. The V call is TRBV30, the J call TRBJ1-1; no firm D call. V lost 4 bases, J lost 1 base, and 7 bases lay in between. Germline V lookup: CDR1 GTSNPN, CDR2 SVGIG (reference sequence). The CDR3 has 12 amino acids. CDR3 in amino acids: CAWTEQNTEAFF. The CDR3 DNA follows: TGTGCCTGGACAGAACAGAACACTGAAGCTTTCTTT.

In this sample, this clone turned up a few times. This chain connects TRBV28 to TRBJ2-5, with 8 bases aligning to TRBD1. This CDR3 is built from 18 residues. V lost 3 bases and J lost 2; bases outside the gene matches: 14. Germline values: CDR1 MDHEN, CDR2 SYDVKM. The CDR3 is CASSFLRGQGARQETQYF. Here the CDR3 DNA reads TGTGCCAGCAGTTTCCTAAGAGGGCAGGGGGCGAGACAAGAGACCCAGTACTTC. Full variable domain (outside the CDR3, taken from reference TRBV28 and TRBJ2-5): DVKVTQSSRYLVKRTGEKVFLECVQDMDHENMFWYRQDPGLGLRLIYFSYDVKMKEKGDIPEGYSVSREKKERFSLILESASTNQTSMYLCASSFLRGQGARQETQYFGPGTRLLVL.

The gene calls are TRBV5-1 and TRBJ2-1; 12 bases are shared with TRBD2. Germline values: CDR1 SGHRS, CDR2 YFSETQ. The V gene end was trimmed by 4 bases and the J gene end by 6 bases; junction bases not matched to a gene: 8. The CDR3 length is 16 residues. The CDR3 nucleotides read TGCGCCAGCAGCAGGGTACTAGCGGGAGGAGGCAATGAGCAGTTCTTC. Amino acids: CASSRVLAGGGNEQFF.

The gene calls are TRBV29-1 and TRBJ2-2; 7 nucleotides align to TRBD1. The CDR3 contains 15 residues. With 1 base clipped from V and 5 bases from J, the junction kept 7 bases outside the gene matches. Germline V gene data show CDR1 as SQVTM and CDR2 as ANQGSEA. DNA of the CDR3: TGCAGCGTTGAAGGGGAAGGGGGCCGAACCGGGGAGCTGTTTTTT. Amino acid sequence: CSVEGEGGRTGELFF.

The V gene is TRBV9, the J gene TRBJ2-1; 8 nucleotides align to TRBD2. Germline trimming cut 3 bases from V and 2 bases from J; bases unmatched to any gene: 7. CDR1 and CDR2 from the germline V gene are SGDLS and YYNGEE. The CDR3 is 16 amino acids. The CDR3 DNA is TGTGCCAGCAGCGAGAGACGGGAGGGCCCCTACAATGAGCAGTTCTTC. This encodes CASSERREGPYNEQFF.

This sequence joins TRBV18 and TRBJ1-1; D uncertain. The germline V gene has CDR1 KGHSH and CDR2 LQKENI. The length of the CDR3 is 16 residues. V lost 2 bases and J lost 1, with 14 bases in between. The CDR3 here is CASSPETGLENTEAFF. CDR3 nucleotides: TGTGCCAGCTCACCAGAGACTGGGCTGGAGAACACTGAAGCTTTCTTT.

The chain recombines TRBV4-1 with TRBJ1-4; D is unresolved. Germline-derived CDR1 and CDR2 are MGHRA and YSYEKL. V was trimmed by 1 base and J by 8 bases, leaving 20 bases between them. The CDR3 totals 17 residues. CDR3 nucleotide sequence: TGCGCCAGCAGCCAAGGCCTGGGCAGCTTTTATGGGGAAAAACTGTTTTTT. Its translation is CASSQGLGSFYGEKLFF.

The rearrangement links TRBV19 to TRBJ2-2; TRBD1 aligns across 8 bases. Germline V gene data show CDR1 as LNHDA and CDR2 as SQIVND (reference sequence). The CDR3 has 15 amino acids. Trimming at V came to 6 bases and at J to 7 bases, leaving 10 bases not matched to a gene. CDR3 protein: CASSPRTGRGGELFF. CDR3 nucleotides: TGTGCCAGTAGCCCTCGGACAGGGCGAGGCGGGGAGCTGTTTTTT. The full variable domain, in which reference TRBV19 and TRBJ2-2 provide the parts outside the CDR3, is DGGITQSPKYLFRKEGQNVTLSCEQNLNHDAMYWYRQDPGQGLRLIYYSQIVNDFQKGDIAEGYSVSREKKESFPLTVTSAQKNPTAFYLCASSPRTGRGGELFFGEGSRLTVL.

V is TRBV7-9 and J is TRBJ1-2; weak D call: TRBD1 (5 bases). The length of the CDR3 is 12 residues. Germline V lookup: CDR1 SEHNR, CDR2 FQNEAQ (reference sequence). The V gene lost 10 bases and the J gene lost 2 bases, with 11 bases spanning the gap. CDR3 nucleotides: TGTGCCATCTCGGGGGGAAACTATGGCTACACCTTC. Protein sequence: CAISGGNYGYTF.

The chain links TRBV2 to TRBJ1-1; D unresolved. The CDR3 consists of 14 residues. Germline lookup yields CDR1 SNHLY and CDR2 FYNNEI. Trimming pared 7 bases from V and 0 bases from J, leaving 12 bases between. This chain's CDR3 is CASKYRLMNTEAFF. CDR3 nucleotide sequence: TGTGCCAGCAAGTACCGTTTGATGAACACTGAAGCTTTCTTT.

The rearrangement joins TRBV5-1 to TRBJ1-2; D perhaps matches TRBD1 (6 bases). CDR3 length equals 16 residues. Trimming stripped 0 bases from V and 4 bases from J, with 16 bases between. The germline CDR1 and CDR2 sequences are SGHRS and YFSETQ. CDR3 nucleotide sequence: TGCGCCAGCAGCTTGGGCAGGGGAATTCTCTCCTATGGCTACACCTTC. Translating gives CASSLGRGILSYGYTF.

The chain has TRBV5-1 and TRBJ2-1; possible D gene TRBD2, 5 bases. From germline, CDR1 is SGHRS and CDR2 YFSETQ. The CDR3 has 15 residues. Trimming stripped 1 base from V and 4 bases from J, with 12 bases between. The CDR3 spells CASSLLSATYNEQFF. In nucleotides, the CDR3 is TGCGCCAGCAGCTTGCTTAGCGCCACGTACAATGAGCAGTTCTTC.

The chain recombines TRBV6-5 with TRBJ1-1, with 8 bases aligning to TRBD1. V lost 5 bases, J lost 0 bases, and 5 bases stayed unmatched. Germline CDR1 MNHEY, CDR2 SVGAGI. This CDR3 has 15 residues. This CDR3 reads CASSSRQGLNTEAFF. In DNA, the CDR3 is TGTGCCAGCAGTAGTCGACAGGGGTTGAACACTGAAGCTTTCTTT.

V and J are TRBV7-9 and TRBJ1-2; 9 nucleotides match TRBD1. The CDR3 covers 15 residues. J was trimmed by 4 bases and V by 5 bases; bases with no gene match: 8. Germline V gene data show CDR1 as SEHNR and CDR2 as FQNEAQ (reference sequence). The chain's CDR3 is CASSRLQGAGYGYTF. The CDR3 region has the DNA TGTGCCAGCAGCCGACTACAGGGGGCGGGCTATGGCTACACCTTC.

The chain is built from TRBV10-2 and TRBJ1-5; no clear D gene. CDR1 and CDR2 (germline): WSHSY, SAAADI. Trimming stripped 0 bases from V and 4 bases from J, with 16 bases between. CDR3 length: 17 amino acids. CDR3 DNA: TGCGCCAGCAGTGAGTCGATTCCGGGCAATTTTAATCAGCCCCAGCATTTT. It codes for CASSESIPGNFNQPQHF.

The rearrangement uses TRBV5-1 and TRBJ1-3; D ambiguous. Germline CDR1 reads SGHRS; CDR2 reads YFSETQ. Trimming cost V 0 bases and J 4 bases, with 8 bases left between them. The CDR3 consists of 14 residues. As DNA, the CDR3 is TGCGCCAGCAGCTTGGAAGGGCACGGAAACACCATATATTTT. Translating it yields CASSLEGHGNTIYF.

The DNA of the CDR3 is TGTGCCTGGGAGCGCGGGACAGATCGGGCCCTCCACTTT. Protein: CAWERGTDRALHF. V usage is TRBV30 and J usage is TRBJ1-6; 7 nucleotides align to TRBD1. This CDR3 spans 13 amino acids. From germline, CDR1 is GTSNPN and CDR2 SVGIG (reference sequence). Trimming took 5 bases from V and 14 from J; bases not matched to a gene: 12.

This sequence joins TRBV28 and TRBJ1-1; D is ambiguous. The germline CDR1 and CDR2 sequences are MDHEN and SYDVKM. The CDR3 contains 12 residues. V dropped 2 bases and J dropped 4 bases, with 5 bases sitting between them. This CDR3 reads CASSLGVTEAFF. The CDR3 DNA reads TGTGCCAGCAGTTTAGGGGTCACTGAAGCTTTCTTT.